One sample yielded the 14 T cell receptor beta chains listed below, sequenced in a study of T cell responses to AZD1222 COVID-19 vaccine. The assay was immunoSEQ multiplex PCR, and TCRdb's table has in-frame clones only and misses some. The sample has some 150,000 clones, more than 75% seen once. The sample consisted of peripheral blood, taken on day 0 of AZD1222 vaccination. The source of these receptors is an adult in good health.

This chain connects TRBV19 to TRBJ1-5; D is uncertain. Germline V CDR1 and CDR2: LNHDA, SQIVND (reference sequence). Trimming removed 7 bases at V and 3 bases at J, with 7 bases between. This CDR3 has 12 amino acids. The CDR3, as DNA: TGTGCCAGTACGATATCCAATCAGCCCCAGCATTTT. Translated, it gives CASTISNQPQHF.

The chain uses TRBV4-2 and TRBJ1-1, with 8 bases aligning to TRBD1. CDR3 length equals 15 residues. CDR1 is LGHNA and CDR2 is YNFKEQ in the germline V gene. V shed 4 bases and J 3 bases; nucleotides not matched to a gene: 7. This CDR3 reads CASSRRQGQDTEAFF. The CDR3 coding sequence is TGTGCCAGCAGCCGTAGACAGGGGCAGGACACTGAAGCTTTCTTT.

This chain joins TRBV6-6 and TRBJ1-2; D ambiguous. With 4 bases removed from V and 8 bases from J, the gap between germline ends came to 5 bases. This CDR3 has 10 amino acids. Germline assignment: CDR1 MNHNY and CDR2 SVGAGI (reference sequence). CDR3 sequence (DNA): TGTGCCAGCAGTTTGGGCGGCTACACCTTC. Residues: CASSLGGYTF.

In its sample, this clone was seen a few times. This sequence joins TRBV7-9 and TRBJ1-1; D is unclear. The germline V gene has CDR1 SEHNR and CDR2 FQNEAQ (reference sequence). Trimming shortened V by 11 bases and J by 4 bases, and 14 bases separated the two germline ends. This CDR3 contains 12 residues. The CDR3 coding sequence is TGTGCCGTGCTCGAACAGCGCACTGAAGCTTTCTTT. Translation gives CAVLEQRTEAFF.

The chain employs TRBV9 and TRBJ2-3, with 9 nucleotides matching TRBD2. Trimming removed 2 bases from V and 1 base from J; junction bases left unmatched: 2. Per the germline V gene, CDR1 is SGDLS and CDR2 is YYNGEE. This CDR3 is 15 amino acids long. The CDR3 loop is CASSVSGGRTDTQYF. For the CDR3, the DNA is TGTGCCAGCAGCGTGAGCGGGGGGCGCACAGATACGCAGTATTTT.

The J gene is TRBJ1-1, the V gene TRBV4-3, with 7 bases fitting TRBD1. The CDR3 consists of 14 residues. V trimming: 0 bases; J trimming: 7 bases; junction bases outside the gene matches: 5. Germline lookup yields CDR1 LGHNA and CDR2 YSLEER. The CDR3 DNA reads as TGCGCCAGCAGCCAAGACGTCCGGGACAGTGAAGCTTTCTTT. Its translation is CASSQDVRDSEAFF.

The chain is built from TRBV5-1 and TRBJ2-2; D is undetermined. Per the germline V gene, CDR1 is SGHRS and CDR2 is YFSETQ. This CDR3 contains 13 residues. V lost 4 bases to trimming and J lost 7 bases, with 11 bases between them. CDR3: CASSAPNGGELFF. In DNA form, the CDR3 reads TGCGCCAGCAGCGCACCCAACGGCGGGGAGCTGTTTTTT.

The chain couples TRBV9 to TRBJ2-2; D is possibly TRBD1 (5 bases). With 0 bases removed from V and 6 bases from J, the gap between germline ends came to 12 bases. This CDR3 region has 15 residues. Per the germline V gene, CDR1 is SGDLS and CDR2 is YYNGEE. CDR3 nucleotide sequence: TGTGCCAGCAGCGTAGTAGGGGTCGGTGCCGGGGAGCTGTTTTTT. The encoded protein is CASSVVGVGAGELFF. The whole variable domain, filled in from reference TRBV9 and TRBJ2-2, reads DSGVTQTPKHLITATGQRVTLRCSPRSGDLSVYWYQQSLDQGLQFLIQYYNGEERAKGNILERFSAQQFPDLHSELNLSSLELGDSALYFCASSVVGVGAGELFFGEGSRLTVL.

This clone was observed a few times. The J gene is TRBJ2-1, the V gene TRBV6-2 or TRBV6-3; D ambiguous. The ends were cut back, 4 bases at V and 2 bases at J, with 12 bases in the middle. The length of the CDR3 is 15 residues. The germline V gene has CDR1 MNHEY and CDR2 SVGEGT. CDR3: CASSSDSEPYNEQFF. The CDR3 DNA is TGTGCCAGCAGTTCAGACTCCGAACCCTACAATGAGCAGTTCTTC.

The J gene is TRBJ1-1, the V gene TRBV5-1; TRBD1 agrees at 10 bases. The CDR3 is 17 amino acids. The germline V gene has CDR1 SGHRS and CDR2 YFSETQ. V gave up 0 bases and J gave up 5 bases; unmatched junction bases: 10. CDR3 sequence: CASSLGQGAGRRTEAFF. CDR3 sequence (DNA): TGCGCCAGCAGCTTGGGACAGGGGGCCGGTAGGAGGACTGAAGCTTTCTTT.

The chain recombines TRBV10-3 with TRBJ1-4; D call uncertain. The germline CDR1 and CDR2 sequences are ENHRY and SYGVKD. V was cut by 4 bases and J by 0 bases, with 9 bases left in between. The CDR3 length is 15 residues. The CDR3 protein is CAISAVGSTNEKLFF. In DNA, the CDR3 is TGTGCCATCAGTGCGGTGGGGTCAACTAATGAAAAACTGTTTTTT.

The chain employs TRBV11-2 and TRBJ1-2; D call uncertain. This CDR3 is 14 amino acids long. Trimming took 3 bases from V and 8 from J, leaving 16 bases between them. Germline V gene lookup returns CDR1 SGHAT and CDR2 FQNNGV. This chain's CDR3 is CASSLVVGVVGYTF. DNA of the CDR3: TGTGCCAGCAGCTTGGTCGTTGGGGTTGTGGGCTACACCTTC.

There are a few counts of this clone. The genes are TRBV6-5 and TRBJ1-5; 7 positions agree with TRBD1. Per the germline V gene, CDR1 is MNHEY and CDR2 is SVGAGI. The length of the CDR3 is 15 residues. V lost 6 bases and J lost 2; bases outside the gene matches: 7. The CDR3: CASRPGGDRNQPQHF. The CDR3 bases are TGTGCCAGCAGGCCAGGGGGAGATCGCAATCAGCCCCAGCATTTT.

For the CDR3, the DNA is TGTGCCAGTTGCCGACAGGCTAATACTTCACCCCTCCACTTT. As protein: CASCRQANTSPLHF. The V call is TRBV19, the J call TRBJ1-6; D is perhaps TRBD1 (6 bases). V was clipped by 8 bases and J by 9 bases, with 17 bases between them. The CDR3 has 14 residues. The V gene's germline CDR1 is LNHDA and CDR2 SQIVND (reference sequence).